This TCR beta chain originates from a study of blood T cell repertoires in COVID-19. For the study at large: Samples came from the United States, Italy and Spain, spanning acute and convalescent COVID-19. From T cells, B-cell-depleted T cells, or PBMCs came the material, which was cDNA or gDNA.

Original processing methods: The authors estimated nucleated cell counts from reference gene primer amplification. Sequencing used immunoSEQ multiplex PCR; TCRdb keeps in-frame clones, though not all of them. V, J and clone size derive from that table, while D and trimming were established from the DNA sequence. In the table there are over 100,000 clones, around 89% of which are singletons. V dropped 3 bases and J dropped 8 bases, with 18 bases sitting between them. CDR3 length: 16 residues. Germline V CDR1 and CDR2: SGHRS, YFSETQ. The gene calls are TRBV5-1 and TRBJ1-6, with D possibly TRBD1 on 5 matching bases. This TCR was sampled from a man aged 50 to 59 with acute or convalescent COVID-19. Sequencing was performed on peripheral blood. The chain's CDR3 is CASSSWLGGTDSPLHF. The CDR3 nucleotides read TGCGCCAGCAGCTCGTGGCTTGGGGGGACCGATTCACCCCTCCACTTT.